Presented here are 2 T cell receptor beta chains from one specimen sequenced in a study of CD8 T cells in Susac syndrome. Reverse transcription of roughly 0.5 to 1 ug RNA used random hexamers. TCRdb independently ran MiXCR on the immunoSEQ multiplex PCR reads; one entry per CDR3 protein. The sample has 250,000 to 300,000 distinct CDR3 sequences; about 85% are singletons. Sequenced: CD8+ T cells from PBMCs. These receptors were collected from a human donor with multiple sclerosis.

The V and J genes are TRBV7-9 and TRBJ1-4; D is unclear. The V and J ends lost 4 bases and 8 bases respectively, with 17 bases between them. This CDR3 contains 15 residues. Germline CDR1 SEHNR, CDR2 FQNEAQ (reference sequence). The DNA of the CDR3 is TGTGCCAGCAGCTCCCAATTTTCTATTGGGGAAAAACTGTTTTTT. Translation gives CASSSQFSIGEKLFF. Full variable domain (remainder filled in from reference TRBV7-9 and TRBJ1-4): DTGVSQNPRHKITKRGQNVTFRCDPISEHNRLYWYRQTLGQGPEFLTYFQNEAQLEKSRLLSDRFSAERPKGSFSTLEIQRTEQGDSAMYLCASSSQFSIGEKLFFGSGTQLSVL.

This clonotype was observed a single time. The chain is built from TRBV9 and TRBJ2-3; D might be TRBD2 (6 bases). This CDR3 spans 17 amino acids. The V gene's germline CDR1 is SGDLS and CDR2 YYNGEE. The ends were cut back, 3 bases at V and 4 bases at J, with 21 bases in the middle. CDR3 residues: CASSERDGSPAADTQYF. In nucleotides, the CDR3 is TGTGCCAGCAGCGAGAGAGACGGGAGCCCCGCGGCAGATACGCAGTATTTT.